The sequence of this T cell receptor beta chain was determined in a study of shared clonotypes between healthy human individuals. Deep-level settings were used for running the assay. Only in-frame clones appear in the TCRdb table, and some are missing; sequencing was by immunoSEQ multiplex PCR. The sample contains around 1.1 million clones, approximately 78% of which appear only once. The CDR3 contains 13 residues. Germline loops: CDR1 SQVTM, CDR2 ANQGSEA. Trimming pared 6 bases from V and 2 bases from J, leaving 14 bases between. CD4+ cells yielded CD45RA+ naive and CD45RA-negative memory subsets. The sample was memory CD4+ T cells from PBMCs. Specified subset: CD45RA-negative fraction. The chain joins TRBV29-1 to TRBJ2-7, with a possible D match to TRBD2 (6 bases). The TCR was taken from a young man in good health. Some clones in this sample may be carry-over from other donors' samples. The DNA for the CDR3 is TGCAGCGTCAATAGCGGTTGGCCCTACGAGCAGTACTTC. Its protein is CSVNSGWPYEQYF.